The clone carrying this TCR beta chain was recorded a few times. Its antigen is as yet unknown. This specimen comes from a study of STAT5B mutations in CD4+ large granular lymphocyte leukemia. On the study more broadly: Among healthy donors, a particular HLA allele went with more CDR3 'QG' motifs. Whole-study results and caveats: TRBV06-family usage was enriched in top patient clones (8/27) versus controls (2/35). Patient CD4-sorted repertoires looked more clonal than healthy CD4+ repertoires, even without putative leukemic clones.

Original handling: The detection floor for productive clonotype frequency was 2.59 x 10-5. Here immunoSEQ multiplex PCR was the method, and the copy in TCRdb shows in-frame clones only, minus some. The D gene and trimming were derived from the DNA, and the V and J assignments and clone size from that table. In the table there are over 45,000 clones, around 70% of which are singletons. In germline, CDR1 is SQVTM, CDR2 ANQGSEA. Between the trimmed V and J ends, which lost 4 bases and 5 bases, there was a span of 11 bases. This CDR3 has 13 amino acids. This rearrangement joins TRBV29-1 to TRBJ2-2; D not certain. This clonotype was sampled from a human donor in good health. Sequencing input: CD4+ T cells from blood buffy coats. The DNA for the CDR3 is TGCAGCGTTGCAATAGCTTTTACCGGGGAGCTGTTTTTT. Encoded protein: CSVAIAFTGELFF.